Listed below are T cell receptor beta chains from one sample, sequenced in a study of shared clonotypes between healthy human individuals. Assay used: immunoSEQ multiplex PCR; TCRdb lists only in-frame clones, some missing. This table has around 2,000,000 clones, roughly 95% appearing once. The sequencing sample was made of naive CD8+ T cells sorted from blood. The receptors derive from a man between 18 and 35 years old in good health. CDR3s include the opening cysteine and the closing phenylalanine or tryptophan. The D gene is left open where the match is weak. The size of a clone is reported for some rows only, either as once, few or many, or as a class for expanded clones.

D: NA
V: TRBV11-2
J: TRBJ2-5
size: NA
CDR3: CASSWEGRGLQETQYF
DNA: TGTGCCAGCAGCTGGGAGGGCAGGGGCCTACAAGAGACCCAGTACTTC

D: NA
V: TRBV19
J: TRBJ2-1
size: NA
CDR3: CASSITGTLYNEQFF
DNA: TGTGCCAGTAGTATCACCGGGACACTGTACAATGAGCAGTTCTTC

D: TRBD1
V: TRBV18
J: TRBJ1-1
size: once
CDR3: CASSPDLGTGATEAFF
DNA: TGTGCCAGCTCACCAGATTTAGGGACAGGGGCCACTGAAGCTTTCTTT

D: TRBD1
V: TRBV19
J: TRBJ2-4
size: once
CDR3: CASSIEGTGLHF
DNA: TGTGCCAGTAGTATAGAGGGGACAGGCCTTCACTTC

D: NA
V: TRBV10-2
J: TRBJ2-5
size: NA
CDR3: CASLRGETQYF
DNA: TGCGCCAGCCTCAGAGGAGAGACCCAGTACTTC

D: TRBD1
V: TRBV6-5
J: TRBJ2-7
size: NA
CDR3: CASSQPGQGLYEQYF
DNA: TGTGCCAGCAGTCAGCCGGGACAGGGGTTATACGAGCAGTACTTC

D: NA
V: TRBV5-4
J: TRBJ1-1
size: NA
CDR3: CASSLMGGTPNTEAFF
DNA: TGTGCCAGCAGCTTGATGGGGGGGACCCCGAACACTGAAGCTTTCTTT

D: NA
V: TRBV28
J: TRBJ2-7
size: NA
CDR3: CASSSGLGEQYF
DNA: TGTGCCAGCAGTTCAGGGCTCGGCGAGCAGTACTTC

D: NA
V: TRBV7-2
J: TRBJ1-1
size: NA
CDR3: CASSLVPGMNTEAFF
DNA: TGTGCCAGCAGCTTAGTACCAGGGATGAACACTGAAGCTTTCTTT

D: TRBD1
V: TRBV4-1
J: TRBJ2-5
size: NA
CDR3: CASSHPGTGEETQYF
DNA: TGCGCCAGCAGCCACCCCGGGACAGGGGAAGAGACCCAGTACTTC

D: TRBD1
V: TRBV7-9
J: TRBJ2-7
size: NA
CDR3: CASSLGDRGYEQYF
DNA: TGTGCCAGCAGCTTAGGGGACAGGGGGTACGAGCAGTACTTC

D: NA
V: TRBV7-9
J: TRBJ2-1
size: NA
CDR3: CASSRSSYNEQFF
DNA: TGTGCCAGCAGCCGTAGCTCCTACAATGAGCAGTTCTTC

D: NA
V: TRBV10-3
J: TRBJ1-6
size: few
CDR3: CAISEDLSEPLHF
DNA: TGTGCCATCAGTGAGGATCTTTCGGAACCCCTCCACTTT

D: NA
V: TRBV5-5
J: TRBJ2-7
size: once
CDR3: CASSFRRLTYEQYF
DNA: TGTGCCAGCAGCTTCCGCCGCTTGACCTACGAGCAGTACTTC

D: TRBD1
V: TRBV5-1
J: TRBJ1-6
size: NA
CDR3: CASSPVPGQGDSPLHF
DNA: TGCGCCAGCAGCCCCGTCCCGGGACAGGGAGATTCACCCCTCCACTTT

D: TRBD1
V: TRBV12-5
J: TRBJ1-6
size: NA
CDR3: CASGLAQGGLYNSPLHF
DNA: TGTGCTAGTGGTTTGGCCCAGGGGGGGCTATATAATTCACCCCTCCACTTT

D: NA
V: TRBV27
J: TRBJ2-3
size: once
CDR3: CASSIDWRLGTQYF
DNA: TGTGCCAGCAGCATCGACTGGAGGCTGGGGACGCAGTATTTT

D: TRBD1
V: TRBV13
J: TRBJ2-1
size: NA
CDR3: CASSSDRGNEQFF
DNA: TGTGCCAGCAGCTCGGACAGGGGCAATGAGCAGTTCTTC

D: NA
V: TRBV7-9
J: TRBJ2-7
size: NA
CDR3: CASRADGSYEQYF
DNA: TGTGCCAGCAGAGCGGACGGCTCCTACGAGCAGTACTTC

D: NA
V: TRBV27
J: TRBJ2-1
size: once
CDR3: CASSLNMGVGEQFF
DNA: TGTGCCAGCAGTTTAAATATGGGGGTTGGTGAGCAGTTCTTC

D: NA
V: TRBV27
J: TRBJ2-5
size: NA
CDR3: CASSSLGVQETQYF
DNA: TGTGCCAGCAGTTCTTTGGGCGTTCAAGAGACCCAGTACTTC

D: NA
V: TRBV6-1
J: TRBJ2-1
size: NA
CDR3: CASIKANEQFF
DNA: TGTGCCAGCATTAAGGCCAATGAGCAGTTCTTC

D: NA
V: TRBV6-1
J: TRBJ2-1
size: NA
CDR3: CASSLGWALYNEQFF
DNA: TGTGCCAGCAGTTTAGGGTGGGCCCTCTACAATGAGCAGTTCTTC

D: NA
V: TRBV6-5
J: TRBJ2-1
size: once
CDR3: CASSADGGSYNEQFF
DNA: TGTGCCAGCAGCGCCGACGGAGGATCCTACAATGAGCAGTTCTTC

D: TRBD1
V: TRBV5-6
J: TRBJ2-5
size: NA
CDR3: CASSAETGGGETQYF
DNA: TGTGCCAGCAGCGCCGAAACAGGGGGAGGAGAGACCCAGTACTTC

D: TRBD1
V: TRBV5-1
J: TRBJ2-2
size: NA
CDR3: CASSTQGATGELFF
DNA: TGCGCCAGCAGCACACAGGGGGCGACCGGGGAGCTGTTTTTT

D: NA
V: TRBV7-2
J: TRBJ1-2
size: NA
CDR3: CASSLQGNYGYTF
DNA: TGTGCCAGCAGCTTACAGGGAAACTATGGCTACACCTTC

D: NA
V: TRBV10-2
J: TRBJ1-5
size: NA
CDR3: CASSNLGGPYSNQPQHF
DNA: TGCGCCAGCAGTAACCTAGGCGGCCCGTATAGCAATCAGCCCCAGCATTTT

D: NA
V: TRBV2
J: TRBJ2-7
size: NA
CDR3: CASSEGDNRLHYEQYF
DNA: TGTGCCAGCAGTGAAGGGGATAATCGCCTCCACTACGAGCAGTACTTC

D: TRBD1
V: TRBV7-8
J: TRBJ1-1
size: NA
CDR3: CASSFSPQGVDTEAFF
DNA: TGTGCCAGCAGCTTTAGTCCCCAGGGGGTTGACACTGAAGCTTTCTTT

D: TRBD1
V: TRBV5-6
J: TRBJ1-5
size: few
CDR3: CASSFGTGLQPQHF
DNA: TGTGCCAGCAGCTTTGGGACAGGGCTTCAGCCCCAGCATTTT

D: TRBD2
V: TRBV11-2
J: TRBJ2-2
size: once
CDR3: CASTPGRANTGELFF
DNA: TGTGCCAGCACCCCAGGGAGGGCGAACACCGGGGAGCTGTTTTTT

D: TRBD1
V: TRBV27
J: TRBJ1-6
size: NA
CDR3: CASSLGPGQAHSPLHF
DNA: TGTGCCAGCAGTTTAGGACCGGGACAGGCACATTCACCCCTCCACTTT

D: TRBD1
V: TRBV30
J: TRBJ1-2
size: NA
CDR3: CAWSRGDSYGYTF
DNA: TGTGCCTGGAGTCGCGGGGACAGCTATGGCTACACCTTC

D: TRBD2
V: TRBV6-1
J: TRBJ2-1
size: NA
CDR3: CASSEVGTSSDSYNEQFF
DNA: TGTGCCAGCAGTGAAGTCGGGACTAGCTCCGACTCCTACAATGAGCAGTTCTTC

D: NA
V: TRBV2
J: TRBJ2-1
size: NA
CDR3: CASSQGPGQPDNEQFF
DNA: TGTGCCAGCAGTCAAGGGCCCGGACAGCCAGACAATGAGCAGTTCTTC

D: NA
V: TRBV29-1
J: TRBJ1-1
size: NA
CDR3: CSVVWAGMNTEAFF
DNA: TGCAGCGTTGTCTGGGCAGGCATGAACACTGAAGCTTTCTTT

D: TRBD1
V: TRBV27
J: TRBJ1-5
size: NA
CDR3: CASRPTTGGGQPQHF
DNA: TGTGCCAGCAGGCCTACCACAGGGGGAGGACAGCCCCAGCATTTT

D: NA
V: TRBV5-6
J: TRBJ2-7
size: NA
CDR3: CASSLLRDSYEQYF
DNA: TGTGCCAGCAGCTTGTTGAGGGACTCCTACGAGCAGTACTTC

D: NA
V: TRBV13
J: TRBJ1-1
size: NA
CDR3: CASSLLGAEAFF
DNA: TGTGCCAGCAGCTTATTAGGGGCTGAAGCTTTCTTT

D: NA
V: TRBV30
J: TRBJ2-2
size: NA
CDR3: CAWSVTGELFF
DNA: TGTGCCTGGAGTGTAACTGGGGAGCTGTTTTTT

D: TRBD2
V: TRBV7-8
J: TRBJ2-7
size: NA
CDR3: CASSILAGGLGEQYF
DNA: TGTGCCAGCAGCATACTAGCGGGGGGCCTCGGGGAGCAGTACTTC

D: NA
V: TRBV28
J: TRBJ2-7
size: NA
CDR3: CASSSRTSYEQYF
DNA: TGTGCCAGCAGTTCCCGGACGTCCTACGAGCAGTACTTC

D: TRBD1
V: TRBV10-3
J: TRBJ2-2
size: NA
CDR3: CAISETGTGYTGELFF
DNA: TGTGCCATCAGTGAGACTGGGACAGGGTACACCGGGGAGCTGTTTTTT

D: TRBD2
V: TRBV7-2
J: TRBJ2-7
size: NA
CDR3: CASSVTSGRLHEQYF
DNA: TGTGCCAGCAGCGTGACTAGCGGGAGGTTGCACGAGCAGTACTTC

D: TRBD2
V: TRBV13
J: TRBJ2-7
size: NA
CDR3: CASSLGTRNYEQYF
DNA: TGTGCCAGCAGCCTAGGGACTAGAAACTACGAGCAGTACTTC

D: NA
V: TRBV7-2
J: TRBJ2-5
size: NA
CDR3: CASSPRDSIYF
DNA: TGTGCCAGCAGCCCCCGGGACTCCATTTACTTC

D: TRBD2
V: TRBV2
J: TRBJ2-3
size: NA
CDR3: CASSGTSGGPFSTDTQYF
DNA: TGTGCCAGCAGTGGAACCAGCGGGGGCCCCTTTAGCACAGATACGCAGTATTTT

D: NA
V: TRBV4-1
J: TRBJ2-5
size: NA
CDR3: CASRPSTGIGETQYF
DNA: TGCGCCAGCAGGCCTTCCACAGGGATCGGAGAGACCCAGTACTTC

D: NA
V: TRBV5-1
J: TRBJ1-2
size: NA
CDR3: CASSLGVLGKANYGYTF
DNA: TGCGCCAGCAGCTTGGGAGTGTTGGGGAAGGCAAACTATGGCTACACCTTC

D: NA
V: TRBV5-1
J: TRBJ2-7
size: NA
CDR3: CASSLRWGADEQYF
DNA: TGCGCCAGCAGCTTGAGGTGGGGCGCCGACGAGCAGTACTTC

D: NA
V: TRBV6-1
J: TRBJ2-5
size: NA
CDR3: CASSEWTRGEETQYF
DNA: TGTGCCAGCAGTGAATGGACCAGAGGGGAAGAGACCCAGTACTTC

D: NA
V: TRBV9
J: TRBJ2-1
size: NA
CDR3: CASSVEGSGNEQFF
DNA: TGTGCCAGCAGCGTAGAAGGTAGCGGCAATGAGCAGTTCTTC

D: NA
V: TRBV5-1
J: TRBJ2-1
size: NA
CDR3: CASSFDMNSYNEQFF
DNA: TGCGCCAGCAGCTTTGATATGAACTCCTACAATGAGCAGTTCTTC

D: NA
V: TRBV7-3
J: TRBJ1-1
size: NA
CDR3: CASSLRDTDTEAFF
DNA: TGTGCCAGCAGCTTAAGGGACACAGACACTGAAGCTTTCTTT

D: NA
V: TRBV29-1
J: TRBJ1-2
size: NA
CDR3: CSVEGTDLALYGYTF
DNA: TGCAGCGTTGAAGGGACGGATTTGGCCCTTTATGGCTACACCTTC

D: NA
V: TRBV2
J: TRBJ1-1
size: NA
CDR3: CASKGRAITEAFF
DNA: TGTGCCAGCAAGGGCAGGGCAATCACTGAAGCTTTCTTT

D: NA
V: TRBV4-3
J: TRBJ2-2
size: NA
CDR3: CASSQDGGFRELFF
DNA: TGCGCCAGCAGCCAAGATGGGGGTTTCCGGGAGCTGTTTTTT

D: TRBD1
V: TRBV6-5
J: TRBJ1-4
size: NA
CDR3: CASGQGYEKLFF
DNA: TGTGCCAGCGGACAGGGGTATGAAAAACTGTTTTTT